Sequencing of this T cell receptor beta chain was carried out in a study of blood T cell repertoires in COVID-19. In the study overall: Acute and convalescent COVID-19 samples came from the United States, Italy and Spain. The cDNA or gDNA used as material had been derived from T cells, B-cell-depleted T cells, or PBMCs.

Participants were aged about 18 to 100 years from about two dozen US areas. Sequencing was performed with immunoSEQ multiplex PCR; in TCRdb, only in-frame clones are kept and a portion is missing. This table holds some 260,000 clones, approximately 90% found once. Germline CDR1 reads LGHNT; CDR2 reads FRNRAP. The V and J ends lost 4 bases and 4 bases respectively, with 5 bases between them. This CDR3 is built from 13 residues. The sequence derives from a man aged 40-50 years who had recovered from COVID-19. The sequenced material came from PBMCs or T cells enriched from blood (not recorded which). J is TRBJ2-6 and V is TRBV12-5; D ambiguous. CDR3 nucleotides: TGTGCTAGTGGTTCGTCCGGGGCCAACGTCCTGACTTTC. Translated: CASGSSGANVLTF.